This entry lists 21 T cell receptor beta chains sequenced from one sample in a study of identical twins. TCRdb re-called the 5' RACE reads with MiXCR, one entry per CDR3 protein. The sample carries about 530,000 distinct CDR3 sequences, 20% to 25% recorded once. These data also featured in a second study, about yellow fever vaccine responses in identical twins.

Sequencing was done on a sample of CD4+ T cells sorted from blood. These receptors all stem from a woman aged 18 to 35 in good health.

This clonotype was counted a few times. This chain uses TRBV5-1 with TRBJ1-1, with 7 bases aligning to TRBD1. V dropped 4 bases and J dropped 5; count of bases not matched to a gene: 8. This CDR3 has 14 amino acids. Germline V lookup: CDR1 SGHRS, CDR2 YFSETQ. CDR3 DNA: TGCGCCAGCAGCCCCCACAGGGGAGGGACTGAAGCTTTCTTT. Its protein is CASSPHRGGTEAFF. Combining the CDR3 with reference TRBV5-1 and TRBJ1-1 gives the whole variable domain KAGVTQTPRYLIKTRGQQVTLSCSPISGHRSVSWYQQTPGQGLQFLFEYFSETQRNKGNFPGRFSGRQFSNSRSEMNVSTLELGDSALYLCASSPHRGGTEAFFGQGTRLTVV.

The chain carries TRBV3-1 and TRBJ2-1; D not resolved. The V end was cut by 3 bases, the J end by 12 bases, with 9 bases between. The CDR3 sequence is 11 residues long. The germline CDR1 and CDR2 sequences are LGHDT and YNNKEL (reference sequence). DNA for the CDR3: TGTGCCAGCAGCCATGCGCTAGTGCAGTTCTTC. This sequence encodes CASSHALVQFF.

This clonotype was observed a single time. The conserved phenylalanine or tryptophan is not found at the CDR3 terminus, so this likely reflects a read error. The DNA is left out, because the CDR3 cannot be placed on it with certainty; the CDR3 is given as TCRdb lists it. V and J are TRBV19 and TRBJ2-7. From germline, CDR1 is LNHDA and CDR2 SQIVND (reference sequence). From its first to its last residue, the CDR3 has 10 amino acids. The CDR3 sequence: CASSMSQARL.

This clonotype was seen only a few times. The chain carries TRBV20-1 and TRBJ2-1; D not certain. CDR1 and CDR2 from the germline V gene are DFQATT and SNEGSKA (reference sequence). V lost 5 bases and J 9 bases, leaving 14 bases between the germline ends. The CDR3 runs to 12 residues. CDR3 DNA: TGCAGTGCTGGATCTCTGGGAAGTGAGCAGTTCTTC. This encodes CSAGSLGSEQFF.

This clonotype was observed a handful of times. This chain links TRBV28 with TRBJ1-1, with TRBD1 matching 7 bases. The length of the CDR3 is 14 residues. V was clipped by 9 bases and J by 4 bases; unmatched bases: 11. Germline V gene lookup returns CDR1 MDHEN and CDR2 SYDVKM. The DNA of the CDR3 is TGTGCCAGTGGTTTGGGGGGACAGAGCACTGAAGCTTTCTTT. Translated, it gives CASGLGGQSTEAFF.

The chain links TRBV5-1 to TRBJ2-3; the D is unclear. In germline, CDR1 is SGHRS, CDR2 YFSETQ. The CDR3 consists of 14 residues. Trimming stripped 3 bases from V and 2 bases from J, with 10 bases between. The DNA of the CDR3 is TGCGCCAGCAGCTCAGACACAACCACAGATACGCAGTATTTT. Amino acid sequence: CASSSDTTTDTQYF.

The chain employs TRBV7-3 and TRBJ2-5; perhaps TRBD2 as D (6 bases). Germline V gene sequence: CDR1 SGHTA, CDR2 FQGTGA. The CDR3 runs to 15 residues. Trimming pared 5 bases from V and 2 bases from J, leaving 15 bases between. The CDR3 DNA reads TGTGCCAGCAGCGTTAGCGGAGCACAACAAGAGACCCAGTACTTC. It translates to CASSVSGAQQETQYF.

This clonotype came up a few times. The chain recombines TRBV24-1 with TRBJ2-1; TRBD2 is a possible D gene (5 bases). V lost 7 bases to trimming and J lost 2 bases, with 11 bases between them. The CDR3 contains 14 residues. Germline V gene data show CDR1 as KGHDR and CDR2 as SFDVKD. CDR3 sequence reads: CATSRRGTYNEQFF. In nucleotides, the CDR3 is TGTGCCACCAGCAGGAGAGGGACCTACAATGAGCAGTTCTTC.

The chain employs TRBV9 and TRBJ2-5, with D perhaps matching TRBD1 or TRBD2 (6 bases each). In germline, CDR1 is SGDLS, CDR2 YYNGEE. V was cut by 0 bases and J by 9 bases, with 12 bases left in between. CDR3 length equals 13 residues. CDR3 residues: CASSVVGGGAQYF. The CDR3 nucleotides are TGTGCCAGCAGCGTAGTAGGGGGAGGAGCCCAGTACTTC. Drawing the rest from reference TRBV9 and TRBJ2-5, the complete variable domain is DSGVTQTPKHLITATGQRVTLRCSPRSGDLSVYWYQQSLDQGLQFLIQYYNGEERAKGNILERFSAQQFPDLHSELNLSSLELGDSALYFCASSVVGGGAQYFGPGTRLLVL.

Turning to this clonotype: It may be a read error: a sequence one base away is much more abundant. J is TRBJ2-2 and V is TRBV9, with D unclear. CDR1 and CDR2 (germline): SGDLS, YYNGEE. The CDR3 is made up of 13 amino acids. V was pared by 4 bases and J by 3 bases, with 7 bases between. CDR3 bases: TGTGCCAGCAGCTCCCGGCACACCGGGGAGCTGTTTTTT. It codes for CASSSRHTGELFF.

V and J are TRBV3-1 and TRBJ1-4, with a tentative D call TRBD1 (6 bases). Trimming left V 1 base short and J 7 bases short, with 16 bases between. Per the germline V gene, CDR1 is LGHDT and CDR2 is YNNKEL (reference sequence). The CDR3 is made up of 16 amino acids. CDR3 amino acids: CASSQGLGGRAEKLFF. The CDR3 DNA reads as TGTGCCAGCAGCCAAGGGCTGGGGGGCCGGGCTGAAAAACTGTTTTTT.

The genes are TRBV7-2 and TRBJ2-1; D may match TRBD1 or TRBD2 (5 bases each). V shed 2 bases and J shed 8 bases, with 10 bases lying between them. Germline CDR1 is SGHTA and CDR2 is FQGNSA. This CDR3 contains 13 residues. DNA of the CDR3: TGTGCCAGCAGCTTATGGGGGATCGATGAGCAGTTCTTC. Translating gives CASSLWGIDEQFF.

In its sample, this clonotype was seen a few times. The chain is built from TRBV5-1 and TRBJ2-1; 8 bases map to TRBD2. Trimming removed 0 bases from V and 10 bases from J; junction bases left unmatched: 3. Germline lookup yields CDR1 SGHRS and CDR2 YFSETQ. The CDR3 extends over 13 amino acids. The CDR3 region is CASSLVSGGEQFF. Written as DNA, the CDR3 is TGCGCCAGCAGCTTGGTCAGCGGGGGCGAGCAGTTCTTC.

The chain carries TRBV12-3 or TRBV12-4 and TRBJ1-3; D gene unclear. CDR3 length equals 17 residues. Between the trimmed V and J ends, which lost 4 bases and 0 bases, there was a span of 16 bases. CDR3 sequence: CASSSPVRMFSGNTIYF. For the CDR3, the DNA is TGTGCCAGCAGTTCCCCAGTTCGAATGTTCTCTGGAAACACCATATATTTT.

This chain joins TRBV5-1 and TRBJ2-2; D unclear. The V and J ends lost 4 bases and 4 bases respectively, with 14 bases between them. Germline CDR1 reads SGHRS; CDR2 reads YFSETQ. The CDR3 has 15 residues. The CDR3 nucleotides are TGCGCCAGCAGCCGCGGCTCAGGAATCACCGGGGAGCTGTTTTTT. Translation gives CASSRGSGITGELFF.

In this sample, this clonotype turned up a few times. V gene TRBV12-3 or TRBV12-4 combines with J gene TRBJ1-1; D not resolved. This CDR3 is 13 amino acids long. Trimming took off 3 bases at V and 2 bases at J, with 7 bases between the two ends. The CDR3 loop is CASSLPTNTEAFF. CDR3 in DNA: TGTGCCAGCAGTTTGCCCACCAACACTGAAGCTTTCTTT.

This clonotype has a handful of counts. V usage is TRBV25-1 and J usage is TRBJ1-5, with D unresolved. There are 14 residues in the CDR3. The ends were cut back, 4 bases at V and 1 base at J, with 8 bases in the middle. The germline gives CDR1 MGHDK, CDR2 SYGVNS. CDR3: CASSGSASNQPQHF. The CDR3 region has the DNA TGTGCCAGCAGTGGTTCGGCGAGCAATCAGCCCCAGCATTTT.

This chain links TRBV10-3 with TRBJ1-1; no firm D call. Germline CDR1 reads ENHRY; CDR2 reads SYGVKD. V was pared by 5 bases and J by 0 bases, with 7 bases between. This CDR3 contains 13 residues. CDR3 coding DNA: TGTGCCATCAGTTTAGGGATGAACACTGAAGCTTTCTTT. It is translated as CAISLGMNTEAFF.

This clonotype was recorded a few times. The rearrangement uses TRBV20-1 and TRBJ2-7; TRBD1 might be the D (5 bases). The germline V and J ends were trimmed by 5 bases and 0 bases, with 14 bases remaining between them. Germline V gene lookup returns CDR1 DFQATT and CDR2 SNEGSKA (reference sequence). The CDR3 consists of 14 residues. CDR3 residues: CSAPDTKGSYEQYV. CDR3 bases: TGCAGTGCTCCGGACACGAAGGGCTCCTACGAGCAGTACGTC.

This clonotype was seen a few times. The V and J genes are TRBV18 and TRBJ1-4; D ambiguous. With 3 bases removed from V and 2 bases from J, the gap between germline ends came to 7 bases. CDR1 is KGHSH and CDR2 is LQKENI in the germline V gene. The CDR3 runs 14 residues. The CDR3 is CASSPRETNEKLFF. The CDR3 DNA sequence: TGTGCCAGCTCACCCCGGGAGACTAATGAAAAACTGTTTTTT.

This chain uses TRBV12-3 or TRBV12-4 with TRBJ2-3; D call uncertain. V was cut by 3 bases and J by 0 bases, with 10 bases left in between. CDR3 size: 15 residues. The CDR3 DNA is TGTGCCAGCAGTTTCGGAAAGCTGAGCACAGATACGCAGTATTTT. Translation gives CASSFGKLSTDTQYF.